One T cell receptor beta chain is described in this entry. The sample comes from a study of blood T cell repertoires in COVID-19. Whole-study context: Whether acute or convalescent, the COVID-19 samples came from the United States, Italy and Spain. The analysed material was cDNA or gDNA that came from T cells, B-cell-depleted T cells, or PBMCs.

CDR3 size: 16 residues. Losses at the gene ends were 6 bases for V and 5 bases for J; bases not matched to a gene: 14. Germline CDR1 and CDR2: MDHEN and SYDVKM. Using immunoSEQ multiplex PCR, the repertoire was profiled, and TCRdb retains in-frame clones only, with some absent. In the table there are 56,000 or so clones, roughly three quarters of which are singletons. Sequences were obtained from peripheral blood. The J gene is TRBJ1-2, the V gene TRBV28; 8 nucleotides line up with TRBD1. This receptor was obtained from a woman in her 70s with acute or convalescent COVID-19. The CDR3 sequence: CASSPRQGRQLYGYTF. The CDR3 nucleotides are TGTGCCAGCAGCCCTAGACAGGGGCGACAGCTATATGGCTACACCTTC.